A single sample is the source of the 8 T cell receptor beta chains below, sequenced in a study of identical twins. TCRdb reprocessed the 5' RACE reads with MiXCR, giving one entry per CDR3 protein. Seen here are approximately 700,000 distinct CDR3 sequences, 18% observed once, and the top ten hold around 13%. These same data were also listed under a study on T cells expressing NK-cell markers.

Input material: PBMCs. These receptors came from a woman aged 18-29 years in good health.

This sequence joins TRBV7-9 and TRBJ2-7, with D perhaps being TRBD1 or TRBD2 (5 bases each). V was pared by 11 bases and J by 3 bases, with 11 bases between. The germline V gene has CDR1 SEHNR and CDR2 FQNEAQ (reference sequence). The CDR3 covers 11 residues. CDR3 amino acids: CAGGTGYEQYF. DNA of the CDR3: TGTGCCGGGGGAACAGGCTACGAGCAGTACTTC.

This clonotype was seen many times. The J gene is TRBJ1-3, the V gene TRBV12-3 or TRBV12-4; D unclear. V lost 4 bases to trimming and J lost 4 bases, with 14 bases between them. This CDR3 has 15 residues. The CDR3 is CASSYHRLWGNTIYF. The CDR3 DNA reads TGTGCCAGCAGTTATCACCGACTTTGGGGAAACACCATATATTTT.

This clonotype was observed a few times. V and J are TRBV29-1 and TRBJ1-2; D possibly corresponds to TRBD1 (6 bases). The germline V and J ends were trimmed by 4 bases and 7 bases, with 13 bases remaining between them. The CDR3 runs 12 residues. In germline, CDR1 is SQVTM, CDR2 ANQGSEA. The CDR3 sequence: CSVAGGAGGYTF. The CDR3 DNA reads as TGCAGCGTTGCCGGGGGGGCTGGTGGCTACACCTTC. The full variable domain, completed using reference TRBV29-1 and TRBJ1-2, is SAVISQKPSRDICQRGTSLTIQCQVDSQVTMMFWYRQQPGQSLTLIATANQGSEATYESGFVIDKFPISRPNLTFSTLTVSNMSPEDSSIYLCSVAGGAGGYTFGSGTRLTVV.

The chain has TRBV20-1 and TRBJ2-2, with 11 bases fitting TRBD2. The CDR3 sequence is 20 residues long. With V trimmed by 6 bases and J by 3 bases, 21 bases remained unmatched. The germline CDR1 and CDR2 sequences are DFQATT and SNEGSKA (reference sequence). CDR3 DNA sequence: TGCAGTGCACGTCCCCGACCGGGACTAGCGGAAGTTATGTACACCGGGGAGCTGTTTTTT. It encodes CSARPRPGLAEVMYTGELFF.

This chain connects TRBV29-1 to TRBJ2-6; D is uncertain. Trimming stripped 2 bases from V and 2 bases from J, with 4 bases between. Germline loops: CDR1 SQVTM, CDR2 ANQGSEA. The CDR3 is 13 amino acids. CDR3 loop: CSVEQAGANVLTF. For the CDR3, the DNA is TGCAGCGTTGAACAGGCTGGGGCCAACGTCCTGACTTTC.

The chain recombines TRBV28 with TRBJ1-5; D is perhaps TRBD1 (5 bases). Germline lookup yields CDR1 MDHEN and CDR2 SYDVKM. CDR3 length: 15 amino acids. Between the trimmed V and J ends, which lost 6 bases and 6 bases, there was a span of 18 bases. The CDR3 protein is CASRPLDSRGQPQHF. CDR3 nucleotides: TGTGCCAGCAGACCATTAGACAGCCGGGGTCAGCCCCAGCATTTT.

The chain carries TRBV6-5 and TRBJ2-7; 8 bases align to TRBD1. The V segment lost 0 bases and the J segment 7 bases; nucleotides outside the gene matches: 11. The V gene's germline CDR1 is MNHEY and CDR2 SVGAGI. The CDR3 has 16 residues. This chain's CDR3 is CASSYSTRQGPGEQYF. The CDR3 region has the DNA TGTGCCAGCAGTTACTCCACCCGACAGGGGCCTGGAGAGCAGTACTTC.

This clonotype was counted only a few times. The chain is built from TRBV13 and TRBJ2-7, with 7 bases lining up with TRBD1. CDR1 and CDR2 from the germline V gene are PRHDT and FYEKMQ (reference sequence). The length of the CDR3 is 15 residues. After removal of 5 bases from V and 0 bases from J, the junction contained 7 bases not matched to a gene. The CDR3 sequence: CASSPGQQNSYEQYF. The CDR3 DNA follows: TGTGCCAGCAGCCCGGGACAGCAAAACTCCTACGAGCAGTACTTC.